One and the same sample provided the 29 T cell receptor beta chains below, sequenced in a study of cytomegalovirus exposure and HLA in healthy donors. Researchers ran the PCR with 60 Vbeta and 13 Jbeta primers. Only in-frame clones appear in the TCRdb table, and some are missing; sequencing was by immunoSEQ multiplex PCR. The table includes some 100,000 clones, 65% to 85% detected once. The sequencing input was PBMCs. All receptors come from a female donor in good health and CMV-seropositive.

V and J are TRBV10-3 and TRBJ1-1; D is unclear. The germline gives CDR1 ENHRY, CDR2 SYGVKD. The CDR3 runs to 12 residues. Trimming pared 10 bases from V and 1 base from J, leaving 10 bases between. This CDR3 reads CATRHQNTEAFF. CDR3 coding DNA: TGTGCCACCCGACACCAGAACACTGAAGCTTTCTTT.

This clone was counted only a few times. The rearrangement joins TRBV7-8 to TRBJ2-2; 7 bases are a match to TRBD2. J was trimmed by 2 bases and V by 5 bases; bases with no gene match: 5. CDR1 and CDR2 from the germline V gene are SGHVS and FQNEAQ. The CDR3 totals 15 residues. CDR3 in amino acids: CASSPSGENTGELFF. CDR3 nucleotide sequence: TGTGCCAGCAGCCCAAGCGGGGAAAACACCGGGGAGCTGTTTTTT.

The chain employs TRBV7-4 and TRBJ2-3; perhaps TRBD2 as D (5 bases). CDR3 size: 12 residues. V shed 7 bases and J shed 8 bases, with 13 bases lying between them. Germline values: CDR1 SGHVT, CDR2 SQSDAQ. The CDR3 coding sequence is TGTGCCAGCAACTCTGATCGGGGTACGCAGTATTTT. This translates into CASNSDRGTQYF.

The J gene is TRBJ1-2, the V gene TRBV5-1, with unresolved D. The CDR3 has 19 residues. Trimming took 0 bases from V and 1 from J, leaving 22 bases between them. Germline V gene lookup returns CDR1 SGHRS and CDR2 YFSETQ. The CDR3 reads CASSLDPGAPQRVNYGYTF. The CDR3, as DNA: TGCGCCAGCAGCTTGGATCCGGGAGCCCCCCAGCGGGTTAACTATGGCTACACCTTC.

V and J are TRBV28 and TRBJ2-5; weak D call: TRBD1 (5 bases). The CDR3 loop spans 14 amino acids. Germline CDR1 reads MDHEN; CDR2 reads SYDVKM. The ends were cut back, 3 bases at V and 5 bases at J, with 13 bases in the middle. The CDR3 here is CASSFGVGRETQYF. The CDR3 DNA reads as TGTGCCAGCAGTTTTGGAGTGGGGCGGGAGACCCAGTACTTC.

The rearrangement uses TRBV11-2 and TRBJ2-3, with TRBD2 identical over 7 bases. The CDR3 contains 18 residues. Germline CDR1 SGHAT, CDR2 FQNNGV. V shed 4 bases and J 0 bases; nucleotides not matched to a gene: 13. DNA of the CDR3: TGTGCCAGCAGCTCTTTCCCGCTAGCGGACGCTAGCACAGATACGCAGTATTTT. Its protein product is CASSSFPLADASTDTQYF.

The chain joins TRBV7-2 to TRBJ2-5, with a weak D call TRBD2 (6 bases). This CDR3 spans 13 amino acids. V was clipped by 1 base and J by 5 bases, with 8 bases between them. The germline gives CDR1 SGHTA, CDR2 FQGNSA. The CDR3 DNA is TGTGCCAGCAGCTTAGGGAGGGTTGAGACCCAGTACTTC. It translates to CASSLGRVETQYF.

The V call is TRBV5-8, the J call TRBJ2-3, with a tentative D call TRBD1 (5 bases). CDR1 and CDR2 (germline): SGHTS, YDEGEE. The CDR3 loop spans 16 amino acids. The V gene lost 3 bases and the J gene lost 4 bases, with 18 bases spanning the gap. The CDR3, as DNA: TGTGCCAGCAGCTCCCCGGATCTTGGGGCCCCAGATACGCAGTATTTT. This translates into CASSSPDLGAPDTQYF. Drawing the rest from reference TRBV5-8 and TRBJ2-3, the complete variable domain is EAGVTQSPTHLIKTRGQQATLRCSPISGHTSVYWYQQALGLGLQFLLWYDEGEERNRGNFPPRFSGRQFPNYSSELNVNALELEDSALYLCASSSPDLGAPDTQYFGPGTRLTVL.

This rearrangement joins TRBV5-5 to TRBJ2-1; 7 nucleotides match TRBD2. There are 15 residues in the CDR3. Trimming removed 0 bases from V and 1 base from J; junction bases left unmatched: 1. Germline V gene data show CDR1 as SGHKS and CDR2 as YYEKEE (reference sequence). CDR3 sequence: CASSLALASYNEQFF. The CDR3 DNA reads as TGTGCCAGCAGCTTGGCACTAGCGTCCTACAATGAGCAGTTCTTC. The full variable domain, in which reference TRBV5-5 and TRBJ2-1 provide the parts outside the CDR3, is DAGVTQSPTHLIKTRGQQVTLRCSPISGHKSVSWYQQVLGQGPQFIFQYYEKEERGRGNFPDRFSARQFPNYSSELNVNALLLGDSALYLCASSLALASYNEQFFGPGTRLTVL.

The V gene is TRBV7-9, the J gene TRBJ2-7; 9 positions match TRBD1. With 6 bases clipped from V and 5 bases from J, the junction kept 8 bases outside the gene matches. The germline CDR1 and CDR2 sequences are SEHNR and FQNEAQ (reference sequence). The CDR3 runs to 14 residues. This chain's CDR3 is CASSRDRVLDEQYF. The DNA for the CDR3 is TGTGCCAGCAGTCGGGACAGGGTATTGGACGAGCAGTACTTC. Variable domain in full (rest from reference TRBV7-9 and TRBJ2-7): DTGVSQNPRHKITKRGQNVTFRCDPISEHNRLYWYRQTLGQGPEFLTYFQNEAQLEKSRLLSDRFSAERPKGSFSTLEIQRTEQGDSAMYLCASSRDRVLDEQYFGPGTRLTVT.

This rearrangement joins TRBV6-4 to TRBJ2-2, with TRBD1 matching 9 bases. This CDR3 region has 14 residues. CDR1 is MRHNA and CDR2 is SNTAGT in the germline V gene. V dropped 8 bases and J dropped 4; count of bases not matched to a gene: 5. The CDR3 here is CASRGQGVTGELFF. DNA for the CDR3: TGTGCCAGCCGGGGACAGGGCGTCACCGGGGAGCTGTTTTTT.

V and J are TRBV30 and TRBJ1-2; tentative D call: TRBD1 (5 bases). The CDR3 loop spans 12 amino acids. The V gene's germline CDR1 is GTSNPN and CDR2 SVGIG (reference sequence). Trimming took off 1 base at V and 2 bases at J, with 5 bases between the two ends. CDR3 nucleotides: TGTGCCTGGAGTGAGGGGAACTATGGCTACACCTTC. Translated: CAWSEGNYGYTF.

As regards this clone: At one boundary the junction diverges from the germline segment, which might be a read error. CDR3 amino acids: CASSGPTYEQYF. The CDR3 bases are TGTGCCAGTAGCGGTCCCACCTACGAGCAGTACTTC. V usage is TRBV9 and J usage is TRBJ2-7, with a tentative D call TRBD2 (6 bases). Germline CDR1 and CDR2: SGDLS and YYNGEE. The CDR3 length is 12 residues.

The chain recombines TRBV25-1 with TRBJ1-5, with a possible D match to TRBD1 (5 bases). Trimming stripped 1 base from V and 6 bases from J, with 10 bases between. The germline CDR1 and CDR2 sequences are MGHDK and SYGVNS. CDR3 length: 14 amino acids. The CDR3 sequence: CASSEWGVTQPQHF. The CDR3 DNA follows: TGTGCCAGCAGTGAATGGGGGGTGACTCAGCCCCAGCATTTT.

The chain recombines TRBV7-2 with TRBJ1-2, with unresolved D. The germline V gene encodes CDR1 SGHTA and CDR2 FQGNSA. The CDR3 is 16 amino acids. V was pared by 1 base and J by 4 bases, with 16 bases between. Here the CDR3 reads CASSLGGGRRVYGYTF. The DNA of the CDR3 is TGTGCCAGCAGCTTAGGGGGAGGGCGGAGGGTCTATGGCTACACCTTC.

The chain carries TRBV27 and TRBJ1-6, with D perhaps TRBD1 (6 bases). Germline loops: CDR1 MNHEY, CDR2 SMNVEV (reference sequence). Trimming cost V 6 bases and J 9 bases, with 21 bases left between them. CDR3 length equals 16 residues. CDR3 nucleotides: TGTGCCAGCAGCCCGCTACAGGGAACGCGGAGTTCACCCCTCCACTTT. Residues: CASSPLQGTRSSPLHF.

This chain uses TRBV6-5 with TRBJ2-7; TRBD1 agrees at 7 bases. This CDR3 has 16 residues. The junction had 10 bases not matched to a gene; V was cut back by 2 bases and J by 3 bases. CDR1 is MNHEY and CDR2 is SVGAGI in the germline V gene. The CDR3 here is CASSYTLRDRVYEQYF. For the CDR3, the DNA is TGTGCCAGCAGTTACACTCTCCGGGACAGAGTCTACGAGCAGTACTTC.

This clone was counted once. The chain combines TRBV28 with TRBJ2-5; perhaps TRBD1 as D (6 bases). The CDR3 extends over 14 amino acids. V lost 4 bases, J lost 2 bases, and 11 bases lay in between. Germline V CDR1 and CDR2: MDHEN, SYDVKM. CDR3 DNA sequence: TGTGCCAGCAGTTCACCAGGGGTACAAGAGACCCAGTACTTC. It encodes CASSSPGVQETQYF.

The rearrangement links TRBV28 to TRBJ1-2; TRBD1 might be the D (5 bases). The CDR3 spans 14 residues. CDR1 is MDHEN, CDR2 SYDVKM, per germline. With 6 bases removed from V and 2 bases from J, the gap between germline ends came to 13 bases. The CDR3 is CASRAERGNYGYTF. The CDR3 DNA follows: TGTGCCAGCAGGGCCGAACGGGGGAACTATGGCTACACCTTC.

V is TRBV2 and J is TRBJ2-3; 9 nucleotides line up with TRBD1. The CDR3 spans 15 residues. Germline CDR1 reads SNHLY; CDR2 reads FYNNEI. V lost 4 bases to trimming and J lost 1 base; unmatched junction nucleotides: 3. The CDR3 DNA reads TGTGCCAGCAGTGCCCGGACAGGGGGCACAGATACGCAGTATTTT. It codes for CASSARTGGTDTQYF.

This clone has only a few counts. The chain recombines TRBV5-4 with TRBJ2-2, with a possible D match to TRBD1 (5 bases). The CDR3 is 17 amino acids. V was cut by 6 bases and J by 1 base, with 19 bases left in between. In germline, CDR1 is SGHNT, CDR2 YYREEE (reference sequence). In nucleotides, the CDR3 is TGTGCCAGCACCCCGACTGGGGCCAACCTGAACACCGGGGAGCTGTTTTTT. This sequence encodes CASTPTGANLNTGELFF. The full variable domain, its missing parts supplied by reference TRBV5-4 and TRBJ2-2, is ETGVTQSPTHLIKTRGQQVTLRCSSQSGHNTVSWYQQALGQGPQFIFQYYREEENGRGNFPPRFSGLQFPNYSSELNVNALELDDSALYLCASTPTGANLNTGELFFGEGSRLTVL.

The V gene is TRBV11-2, the J gene TRBJ2-2, with a possible D match to TRBD1 (5 bases). The germline V gene encodes CDR1 SGHAT and CDR2 FQNNGV. Trimming took off 6 bases at V and 8 bases at J, with 28 bases between the two ends. The CDR3 covers 18 residues. The CDR3: CASSPSYVAGMVPGELFF. The DNA for the CDR3 is TGTGCCAGCAGTCCCTCCTACGTGGCAGGGATGGTCCCAGGGGAGCTGTTTTTT.

This sequence joins TRBV13 and TRBJ2-3; TRBD2 is a possible D gene (6 bases). CDR1 is PRHDT and CDR2 is FYEKMQ in the germline V gene (reference sequence). The CDR3 runs to 15 residues. V dropped 6 bases and J dropped 1 base, with 14 bases sitting between them. The DNA of the CDR3 is TGTGCCAGCAGTCCCCGCGGGGCGGGCACAGATACGCAGTATTTT. Protein sequence: CASSPRGAGTDTQYF.

The chain links TRBV7-8 to TRBJ2-7; 11 bases map to TRBD2. Germline CDR1 reads SGHVS; CDR2 reads FQNEAQ. Trimming at V came to 5 bases and at J to 5 bases, leaving 17 bases not matched to a gene. The CDR3 covers 18 residues. In DNA, the CDR3 is TGTGCCAGCAGCCGTAGGGGGAATTTAGCGGGGGGGCTCGACGAGCAGTACTTC. It is translated as CASSRRGNLAGGLDEQYF.

J is TRBJ2-1 and V is TRBV9, with D possibly matching TRBD2 (6 bases). Looked up from germline, CDR1 is SGDLS and CDR2 is YYNGEE. This CDR3 region has 15 residues. V lost 1 base and J 0 bases, leaving 8 bases between the germline ends. CDR3 sequence reads: CASSVLASSYNEQFF. CDR3 coding DNA: TGTGCCAGCAGCGTACTAGCGAGCTCCTACAATGAGCAGTTCTTC.

This clone was counted only a few times. The chain has TRBV6-5 and TRBJ1-1, with D possibly being TRBD1 (6 bases). Germline V gene sequence: CDR1 MNHEY, CDR2 SVGAGI. V lost 7 bases and J 4 bases, leaving 16 bases between the germline ends. The CDR3 sequence is 14 residues long. The CDR3 loop reads CASKKDRDPTEAFF. CDR3 sequence (DNA): TGTGCCAGCAAGAAGGACAGAGACCCCACTGAAGCTTTCTTT.

The gene calls are TRBV11-2 and TRBJ2-1, with 13 bases that match TRBD2. The CDR3 spans 16 residues. V was clipped by 3 bases and J by 6 bases; unmatched bases: 5. The V gene's germline CDR1 is SGHAT and CDR2 FQNNGV. The CDR3 sequence: CASSLGTSGTFNEQFF. DNA of the CDR3: TGTGCCAGCAGCTTGGGGACTAGCGGGACCTTCAATGAGCAGTTCTTC. The full variable domain, completed using reference TRBV11-2 and TRBJ2-1, is EAGVAQSPRYKIIEKRQSVAFWCNPISGHATLYWYQQILGQGPKLLIQFQNNGVVDDSQLPKDRFSAERLKGVDSTLKIQPAKLEDSAVYLCASSLGTSGTFNEQFFGPGTRLTVL.

The chain has TRBV28 and TRBJ1-6; weak D call: TRBD1 (6 bases). The germline gives CDR1 MDHEN, CDR2 SYDVKM. This CDR3 is built from 14 residues. Trimming left V 5 bases short and J 7 bases short, with 12 bases between. The CDR3 loop reads CASSLGTLNSPLHF. The CDR3 DNA reads as TGTGCCAGCAGTCTAGGGACATTGAATTCACCCCTCCACTTT.

The chain employs TRBV5-4 and TRBJ2-7; TRBD1 matches 9 bases. The trim removed 3 bases at V and 0 bases at J, leaving 1 base unmatched. Germline values: CDR1 SGHNT, CDR2 YYREEE (reference sequence). There are 14 residues in the CDR3. The CDR3, as DNA: TGTGCCAGCAGCTGGGACAGGGTCTCCTACGAGCAGTACTTC. Encoded protein: CASSWDRVSYEQYF.